The 10 T cell receptor beta chains listed next were all sequenced from one sample in a study of blood T cell repertoires in COVID-19 (dated by TCRdb to about 2020). The receptor library was made with the immunoSEQ multiplex PCR assay. TCRdb provides this immuneACCESS table in a form limited to in-frame rearrangements. Some clones are lacking; in checked studies, under half of them reflect an unresolved V gene, and why the rest are absent is not known. The sample records tens of thousands of clones, roughly 84% of which are singletons. The top ten hold approximately 2.4% of the sample. Sequences were obtained from peripheral blood. Receptors originate from a man aged 50-60 years with acute or convalescent COVID-19.

This clone showed up just a few times. The chain couples TRBV6-5 to TRBJ1-2, with 8 bases that match TRBD1. The CDR3 runs 13 residues. Losses at the gene ends were 10 bases for V and 1 base for J; bases not matched to a gene: 5. Germline V gene lookup returns CDR1 MNHEY and CDR2 SVGAGI. The CDR3 region is CATGQGGNYGYTF. The CDR3 nucleotides are TGTGCCACCGGACAGGGAGGTAACTATGGCTACACCTTC.

The rearrangement joins TRBV11-2 to TRBJ2-7, with D unclear. The V and J ends lost 6 bases and 2 bases respectively, with 5 bases between them. CDR1 is SGHAT and CDR2 is FQNNGV in the germline V gene. The CDR3 loop spans 11 amino acids. The CDR3 DNA follows: TGTGCCAGCAGACTCACCTACGAGCAGTACTTC. Encoded protein: CASRLTYEQYF. Full variable domain (remainder filled in from reference TRBV11-2 and TRBJ2-7): EAGVAQSPRYKIIEKRQSVAFWCNPISGHATLYWYQQILGQGPKLLIQFQNNGVVDDSQLPKDRFSAERLKGVDSTLKIQPAKLEDSAVYLCASRLTYEQYFGPGTRLTVT.

V is TRBV6-5 and J is TRBJ1-2; D is ambiguous. CDR1 and CDR2 (germline): MNHEY, SVGAGI. The V gene lost 5 bases and the J gene lost 1 base, with 8 bases spanning the gap. The CDR3 runs to 13 residues. In DNA, the CDR3 is TGTGCCAGCAGTAGGAACAGTAACTATGGCTACACCTTC. As protein: CASSRNSNYGYTF.

This CDR3 reads CASSPAVAGSSYEQYF. The CDR3 region has the DNA TGCGCCAGCAGCCCGGCAGTAGCGGGATCCTCCTACGAGCAGTACTTC. The chain couples TRBV5-1 to TRBJ2-7, with 8 nucleotides matching TRBD2. With 4 bases clipped from V and 0 bases from J, the junction kept 9 bases outside the gene matches. The CDR3 totals 16 residues. The germline V gene has CDR1 SGHRS and CDR2 YFSETQ. The whole variable domain, remainder taken from reference TRBV5-1 and TRBJ2-7, is KAGVTQTPRYLIKTRGQQVTLSCSPISGHRSVSWYQQTPGQGLQFLFEYFSETQRNKGNFPGRFSGRQFSNSRSEMNVSTLELGDSALYLCASSPAVAGSSYEQYFGPGTRLTVT.

The gene calls are TRBV4-2 and TRBJ1-2, with D possibly being TRBD1 (5 bases). There are 14 residues in the CDR3. V was cut by 0 bases and J by 5 bases, with 10 bases left in between. Germline values: CDR1 LGHNA, CDR2 YNFKEQ. The CDR3 region is CASSQDTGTYGYTF. DNA for the CDR3: TGTGCCAGCAGCCAAGATACAGGAACTTATGGCTACACCTTC.

This clone was detected only a few times. The rearrangement uses TRBV5-1 and TRBJ1-4, with 7 positions matching TRBD1. Trimming cost V 1 base and J 7 bases; bases outside gene matches: 7. The CDR3 covers 15 residues. The V gene's germline CDR1 is SGHRS and CDR2 YFSETQ. This CDR3 reads CASSLSAGGSEKLFF. The CDR3 bases are TGCGCCAGCAGCTTGTCCGCAGGGGGAAGTGAAAAACTGTTTTTT.

The chain recombines TRBV5-1 with TRBJ2-1; possibly TRBD2 for D (5 bases). This CDR3 contains 12 residues. Germline CDR1 and CDR2: SGHRS and YFSETQ. Trimming left V 5 bases short and J 6 bases short, with 9 bases between. The CDR3 DNA sequence: TGCGCCAGCAGTCTTGGAGGCAATGAGCAGTTCTTC. Amino acid sequence: CASSLGGNEQFF.

A single count supports this clone. The chain couples TRBV18 to TRBJ1-1; D perhaps matches TRBD1 (5 bases). The CDR3 extends over 15 amino acids. Trimming shortened V by 1 base and J by 0 bases, and 9 bases separated the two germline ends. Per germline, CDR1 KGHSH and CDR2 LQKENI. In DNA form, the CDR3 reads TGTGCCAGCTCACCACGACAGATGATGAACACTGAAGCTTTCTTT. Protein: CASSPRQMMNTEAFF.

This sequence joins TRBV19 and TRBJ2-1; 10 nucleotides line up with TRBD2. Trimming at V came to 3 bases and at J to 6 bases, leaving 5 bases not matched to a gene. The V gene's germline CDR1 is LNHDA and CDR2 SQIVND (reference sequence). This CDR3 region has 15 residues. The CDR3 coding sequence is TGTGCCAGTAGTATGTACGGACTAGCGGTCAATGAGCAGTTCTTC. Translated, it gives CASSMYGLAVNEQFF.

The chain recombines TRBV19 with TRBJ2-7; a weak D match, TRBD1 (5 bases). V lost 6 bases and J 2 bases, leaving 14 bases between the germline ends. This CDR3 is 14 amino acids long. Germline-derived CDR1 and CDR2 are LNHDA and SQIVND (reference sequence). CDR3 nucleotides: TGTGCCAGTAGCATCAGGGTAGAAGCCTACGAGCAGTACTTC. Amino acids: CASSIRVEAYEQYF.